Here is one T cell receptor (beta chain) with its context. Antigen unknown. No DNA is given; TCRdb re-called the 5' RACE reads and lists each CDR3 protein once. In all, the sample yields 85,000 to 110,000 distinct CDR3 sequences. This record comes from a study of monozygotic twins with inflammatory bowel disease. Regarding the study as a whole: For IBD patients, clonotypes shared with others were fewer than for healthy twins, especially with disease activity. Patient repertoire variability may have increased through differing immunosuppressive treatments. Lower TCRbeta diversity (inverse Simpson) was seen in IBD patients than in healthy co-twins.

The CDR3 spans 14 residues. The rearrangement links TRBV12-3 or TRBV12-4 to TRBJ2-6. The sequence came from a human donor with ulcerative colitis or Crohn's disease, or a healthy co-twin of an affected twin (not recorded which). The material sequenced was blood. The CDR3 loop is CASSFATGANILTF.